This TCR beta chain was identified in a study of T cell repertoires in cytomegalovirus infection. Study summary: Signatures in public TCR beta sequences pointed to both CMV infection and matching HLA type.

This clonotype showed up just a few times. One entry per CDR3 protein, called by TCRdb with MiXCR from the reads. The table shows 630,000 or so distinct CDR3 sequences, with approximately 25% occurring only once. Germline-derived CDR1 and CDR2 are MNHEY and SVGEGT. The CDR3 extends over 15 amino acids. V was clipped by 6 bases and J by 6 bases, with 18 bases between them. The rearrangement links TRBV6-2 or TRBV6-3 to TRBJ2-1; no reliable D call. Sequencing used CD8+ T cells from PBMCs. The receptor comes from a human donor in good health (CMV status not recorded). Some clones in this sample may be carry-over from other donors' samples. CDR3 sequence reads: CASRAQLEGRNEQFF. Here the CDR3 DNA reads TGTGCCAGCAGAGCCCAGTTGGAAGGACGCAATGAGCAGTTCTTC.